Below, 11 T cell receptor beta chains from the same sample are listed, as sequenced in a study of blood T cell repertoires in COVID-19. Some clones are missing from TCRdb's copy, which holds only in-frame ones; the method was immunoSEQ multiplex PCR. The data show roughly 260,000 clones, with approximately 90% seen just once and approximately 2% held by the top ten. Input material: PBMCs or T cells enriched from blood (not recorded which). The receptors were sampled from a woman under 30 who had recovered from COVID-19.

The chain links TRBV7-8 to TRBJ1-4, with a possible D match to TRBD1 (6 bases). Germline assignment: CDR1 SGHVS and CDR2 FQNEAQ. Trimming removed 2 bases at V and 0 bases at J, with 25 bases between. The length of the CDR3 is 21 residues. The CDR3 nucleotides read TGTGCCAGCAGCTTATACCGGGACACACCGAACCCGAAAGCAACTAATGAAAAACTGTTTTTT. This encodes CASSLYRDTPNPKATNEKLFF.

This sequence joins TRBV28 and TRBJ2-1; 12 bases are shared with TRBD2. Looked up from germline, CDR1 is MDHEN and CDR2 is SYDVKM. CDR3 size: 17 residues. The junction had 10 bases not matched to a gene; V was cut back by 2 bases and J by 8 bases. For the CDR3, the DNA is TGTGCCAGCAGTTTACTAGCGGGAGGGCCCTCTCGCGATGAGCAGTTCTTC. Protein sequence: CASSLLAGGPSRDEQFF.

This clone is a singleton in its sample. The chain couples TRBV5-1 to TRBJ2-1; 8 bases are shared with TRBD1. V was pared by 0 bases and J by 5 bases, with 10 bases of the junction left unmatched. This CDR3 is built from 17 residues. Germline CDR1 SGHRS, CDR2 YFSETQ. The CDR3 spells CASSLGQGTPTDNEQFF. As DNA, the CDR3 is TGCGCCAGCAGCTTGGGACAGGGGACCCCTACGGACAATGAGCAGTTCTTC.

This chain joins TRBV19 and TRBJ1-2; TRBD1 agrees at 7 bases. The length of the CDR3 is 11 residues. Trimming cost V 10 bases and J 4 bases; bases outside gene matches: 3. Germline assignment: CDR1 LNHDA and CDR2 SQIVND (reference sequence). The CDR3 sequence: CATGDSYGYTF. CDR3 DNA: TGTGCCACAGGGGACAGCTATGGCTACACCTTC.

CDR3 protein: CASSYSTGVAGYTF. CDR3 DNA: TGTGCCAGCAGTTACTCGACTGGTGTCGCTGGCTACACCTTC. The chain carries TRBV6-2 or TRBV6-3 and TRBJ1-2, with unresolved D. V lost 0 bases, J lost 7 bases, and 12 bases lay in between. Looked up from germline, CDR1 is MNHEY and CDR2 is SVGEGT. This CDR3 is 14 amino acids long.

The genes are TRBV28 and TRBJ2-3, with D possibly TRBD1 on 5 matching bases. CDR1 is MDHEN and CDR2 is SYDVKM in the germline V gene. V was clipped by 2 bases and J by 11 bases, with 8 bases between them. The CDR3 is made up of 11 amino acids. CDR3 protein: CASSLRGLQYF. CDR3 in DNA: TGTGCCAGCAGTTTAAGGGGTCTGCAGTATTTT.

This sequence joins TRBV4-1 and TRBJ2-7, with D perhaps TRBD1 (5 bases). Trimming left V 1 base short and J 1 base short, with 11 bases between. The CDR3 runs to 15 residues. Looked up from germline, CDR1 is MGHRA and CDR2 is YSYEKL. In nucleotides, the CDR3 is TGCGCCAGCAGCCAAGGCCGCGCAGGGTCCTACGAGCAGTACTTC. Its protein product is CASSQGRAGSYEQYF.

CDR3: CSVVYVGTSGWRAFF. Here the CDR3 DNA reads TGCAGCGTTGTTTATGTAGGGACATCCGGCTGGAGAGCTTTCTTT. The V and J genes are TRBV29-1 and TRBJ1-1; possible D gene TRBD1, 6 bases. This CDR3 is 15 amino acids long. V was pared by 4 bases and J by 10 bases, with 25 bases between. CDR1 SQVTM and CDR2 ANQGSEA come from the germline V gene.

In this sample, this clone turned up a few times. The genes are TRBV3-1 (or the pseudogene TRBV3-2) and TRBJ2-7; a possible D gene is TRBD1 (5 bases). Trimming shortened V by 3 bases and J by 6 bases, and 6 bases separated the two germline ends. This CDR3 has 11 amino acids. The germline V gene encodes CDR1 LGHDT and CDR2 YNNKEL (reference sequence). The CDR3 DNA reads as TGTGCCAGCAGCCACCAGGGCGAGCAGTACTTC. It codes for CASSHQGEQYF.

This clone has only one observation. The chain has TRBV21-1 and TRBJ2-3; the table calls TRBD2, which could not be checked here. TRBV21-1 is classified as a pseudogene. The CDR3 extends over 18 amino acids. CDR3 in DNA: TGTGCCAGCAGCGTAGCCAGGGGCGGGGGCCCATGCACAGATACGCAGTATTTT. This translates into CASSVARGGGPCTDTQYF.

The chain employs TRBV7-3 and TRBJ2-3; 9 bases line up with TRBD2. Trimming at V came to 6 bases and at J to 5 bases, leaving 3 bases not matched to a gene. Germline lookup yields CDR1 SGHTA and CDR2 FQGTGA. The CDR3 sequence is 13 residues long. This CDR3 reads CASSVAGVDTQYF. CDR3 DNA: TGTGCCAGCAGTGTAGCGGGGGTAGATACGCAGTATTTT.